These 18 T cell receptor beta chains originate from one sample sequenced in a study of OX40 agonist ivuxolimab in advanced cancers. Generated by immunoSEQ multiplex PCR, the TCRdb table keeps only in-frame clones and is missing some. The data contain about 88,000 clones, more than 75% of them singletons. The sample here was CD4+ or CD8+ T cells sorted from blood, taken in a trial of the OX40 agonist ivuxolimab. All receptors come from an adult with an advanced solid tumor such as melanoma, head and neck, liver or kidney cancer.

This clone turned up a few times. The V gene is TRBV9, the J gene TRBJ2-7; 13 bases map to TRBD2. Looked up from germline, CDR1 is SGDLS and CDR2 is YYNGEE. V shed 0 bases, J shed 1 base, and the junction held 1 base outside the gene matches. CDR3 size: 16 residues. The CDR3 protein is CASSVGGLAGSYEQYF. In DNA form, the CDR3 reads TGTGCCAGCAGCGTAGGGGGACTAGCGGGATCCTACGAGCAGTACTTC.

The rearrangement joins TRBV5-1 to TRBJ1-4, with 10 bases lining up with TRBD1. Germline assignment: CDR1 SGHRS and CDR2 YFSETQ. The CDR3 length is 15 residues. V dropped 4 bases and J dropped 5; count of bases not matched to a gene: 5. In DNA form, the CDR3 reads TGCGCCAGCAGCCCGGGACAGGGGCAAAATGAAAAACTGTTTTTT. It yields the protein CASSPGQGQNEKLFF.

This rearrangement joins TRBV6-5 to TRBJ2-7; TRBD2 agrees at 9 bases. Germline lookup yields CDR1 MNHEY and CDR2 SVGAGI. The CDR3 is 15 amino acids. The V gene end was trimmed by 6 bases and the J gene end by 2 bases; junction bases not matched to a gene: 8. The CDR3 sequence is CASSPIAGATYEQYF. DNA of the CDR3: TGTGCCAGCAGCCCCATAGCGGGGGCCACCTACGAGCAGTACTTC.

The rearrangement links TRBV11-2 to TRBJ1-3; D gene uncertain. Trimming removed 0 bases from V and 5 bases from J, with 14 bases in between. The CDR3 loop spans 16 amino acids. In germline, CDR1 is SGHAT, CDR2 FQNNGV. The CDR3 bases are TGTGCCAGCAGCTTAGAGGGATCCGGGAAAAGAAACACCATATATTTT. This encodes CASSLEGSGKRNTIYF.

V usage is TRBV18 and J usage is TRBJ2-3; D ambiguous. Trimming left V 0 bases short and J 4 bases short, with 8 bases between. The CDR3 sequence is 14 residues long. Germline lookup yields CDR1 KGHSH and CDR2 LQKENI. The CDR3: CASSPPIAADTQYF. In DNA, the CDR3 is TGTGCCAGCTCACCACCGATCGCGGCAGATACGCAGTATTTT.

The rearrangement links TRBV19 to TRBJ1-4; possibly TRBD1 for D (5 bases). Per germline, CDR1 LNHDA and CDR2 SQIVND (reference sequence). The CDR3 is 15 residues long. Trimming pared 6 bases from V and 4 bases from J, leaving 15 bases between. CDR3 sequence: CASSLSGGYNEKLFF. The CDR3 DNA sequence: TGTGCCAGTAGCTTGTCCGGGGGGTATAATGAAAAACTGTTTTTT.

The V gene is TRBV6-5, the J gene TRBJ1-2, with a possible D match to TRBD1 (5 bases). Germline lookup yields CDR1 MNHEY and CDR2 SVGAGI. The germline V and J ends were trimmed by 2 bases and 7 bases, with 17 bases remaining between them. The CDR3 consists of 15 residues. CDR3 sequence: CASSYRRQPPPGYTF. CDR3 in DNA: TGTGCCAGCAGTTACAGGCGACAGCCACCGCCTGGCTACACCTTC.

The rearrangement joins TRBV7-3 to TRBJ2-3; 9 nucleotides line up with TRBD2. Trimming cost V 1 base and J 5 bases; bases outside gene matches: 4. Looked up from germline, CDR1 is SGHTA and CDR2 is FQGTGA. The CDR3 consists of 15 residues. The DNA of the CDR3 is TGTGCCAGCAGCTTAAGCGGGGGGGCCATAGATACGCAGTATTTT. Its protein product is CASSLSGGAIDTQYF.

The chain couples TRBV10-3 to TRBJ1-3, with a weak D call TRBD1 (5 bases). The CDR3 covers 14 residues. Trimming pared 9 bases from V and 4 bases from J, leaving 16 bases between. Per germline, CDR1 ENHRY and CDR2 SYGVKD. CDR3 region: CAISGATRGNTIYF. The CDR3, as DNA: TGTGCCATTAGCGGGGCGACGCGGGGAAACACCATATATTTT.

This chain uses TRBV2 with TRBJ2-4, with D possibly matching TRBD1 (6 bases). The CDR3 is 15 residues long. The V end was cut by 6 bases, the J end by 0 bases, with 12 bases between. Germline V CDR1 and CDR2: SNHLY, FYNNEI. The CDR3 spells CASSEGVGAKNIQYF. The DNA of the CDR3 is TGTGCCAGCAGCGAGGGGGTGGGAGCCAAAAACATTCAGTACTTC.

The V and J genes are TRBV5-4 and TRBJ2-3, with D tentatively TRBD2 (5 bases). Looked up from germline, CDR1 is SGHNT and CDR2 is YYREEE (reference sequence). Trimming removed 0 bases at V and 0 bases at J, with 8 bases between. The CDR3 spans 15 residues. The CDR3 bases are TGTGCCAGCAGCTTGGGTAGCGCAAGCACAGATACGCAGTATTTT. Residues: CASSLGSASTDTQYF.

As concerns this clone: The sample contains more than one DNA sequence encoding this CDR3. This chain links TRBV6-5 with TRBJ2-3, with 7 positions matching TRBD1. The CDR3 is made up of 15 amino acids. Germline V lookup: CDR1 MNHEY, CDR2 SVGAGI. J gave up 0 bases and V 6 bases, and 6 bases lay outside the gene matches. DNA for the CDR3: TGTGCCAGCAGAAGAACAGGGGCGAGCACAGATACGCAGTATTTT. It yields the protein CASRRTGASTDTQYF.

V usage is TRBV30 and J usage is TRBJ2-3; D may be TRBD1 or TRBD2 (5 bases each). CDR1 is GTSNPN and CDR2 is SVGIG in the germline V gene (reference sequence). V dropped 5 bases and J dropped 11 bases, with 20 bases sitting between them. CDR3 length equals 13 residues. The CDR3 sequence: CAWRPGTFVMQYF. CDR3 bases: TGTGCCTGGCGTCCCGGGACCTTCGTTATGCAGTATTTT.

The chain has TRBV18 and TRBJ2-2; D call uncertain. CDR1 and CDR2 from the germline V gene are KGHSH and LQKENI. The CDR3 extends over 15 amino acids. Trimming pared 2 bases from V and 0 bases from J, leaving 7 bases between. Here the CDR3 reads CASSPASANTGELFF. The CDR3 DNA is TGTGCCAGCTCACCAGCGTCAGCGAACACCGGGGAGCTGTTTTTT.

The rearrangement joins TRBV10-1 to TRBJ2-3; 9 bases are a match to TRBD2. The CDR3 consists of 16 residues. CDR1 WNHNN and CDR2 SYGVQD come from the germline V gene (reference sequence). Trimming at V came to 0 bases and at J to 1 base, leaving 2 bases not matched to a gene. CDR3 amino acids: CASSESIAGGTDTQYF. The CDR3 nucleotides read TGCGCCAGCAGTGAGTCGATAGCGGGGGGCACAGATACGCAGTATTTT.

The V gene is TRBV5-6, the J gene TRBJ2-1; D gene unclear. The CDR3 extends over 14 amino acids. The ends were cut back, 1 base at V and 6 bases at J, with 11 bases in the middle. CDR1 is SGHDT and CDR2 is YYEEEE in the germline V gene. The CDR3 region has the DNA TGTGCCAGCAGCTTGATCTGGCGTCTCAATGAGCAGTTCTTC. It yields the protein CASSLIWRLNEQFF.

V is TRBV27 and J is TRBJ1-2, with D maybe TRBD1 (5 bases). The V and J ends lost 4 bases and 6 bases respectively, with 24 bases between them. The germline gives CDR1 MNHEY, CDR2 SMNVEV (reference sequence). This CDR3 comprises 17 residues. The CDR3 nucleotides are TGTGCCAGCAGTTCTCTCGCATGGGGGACGATGGGTGATGGCTACACCTTC. Translated, it gives CASSSLAWGTMGDGYTF.

The rearrangement links TRBV19 to TRBJ2-7; D may be TRBD1 or TRBD2 (6 bases each). Trimming pared 7 bases from V and 0 bases from J, leaving 16 bases between. The CDR3 loop spans 15 amino acids. Germline V gene data show CDR1 as LNHDA and CDR2 as SQIVND (reference sequence). The CDR3 DNA reads TGTGCCAGTACCATCGGGGGCGGTAGCTCCTACGAGCAGTACTTC. It is translated as CASTIGGGSSYEQYF.